The 19 T cell receptor beta chains presented below share a single source sample, sequenced in a study of cytomegalovirus exposure and HLA in healthy donors. PCR involved 60 Vbeta and 13 Jbeta primers. The method was immunoSEQ multiplex PCR; TCRdb's version includes in-frame clones alone and lacks a portion of them. The sample carries about 70,000 clones, roughly 81% recorded once. Sequenced: PBMCs. Receptors originate from a human donor in good health.

J is TRBJ2-5 and V is TRBV28; weak D call: TRBD1 (5 bases). Germline V gene sequence: CDR1 MDHEN, CDR2 SYDVKM. Between the trimmed V and J ends, which lost 2 bases and 4 bases, there was a span of 20 bases. CDR3 length: 17 residues. The CDR3 sequence is CASSLRSVAGSPETQYF. CDR3 DNA sequence: TGTGCCAGCAGTTTACGATCCGTGGCAGGGTCCCCAGAGACCCAGTACTTC.

This chain uses TRBV5-6 with TRBJ2-3, with D unclear. Germline CDR1 SGHDT, CDR2 YYEEEE. V lost 0 bases and J lost 2, with 13 bases in between. This CDR3 contains 16 residues. The CDR3: CASSLVGSSLTDTQYF. The CDR3 nucleotides read TGTGCCAGCAGCTTGGTCGGGTCCAGCCTCACAGATACGCAGTATTTT.

The gene calls are TRBV27 and TRBJ2-4; D remains unclear. The CDR3 consists of 13 residues. The ends were cut back, 3 bases at V and 6 bases at J, with 9 bases in the middle. Germline V gives CDR1 MNHEY, CDR2 SMNVEV (reference sequence). CDR3 sequence (DNA): TGTGCCAGCAGTTTCTCCCTCGGAAACATTCAGTACTTC. Residues: CASSFSLGNIQYF.

The chain combines TRBV30 with TRBJ1-4; 7 bases fit TRBD1. The CDR3 totals 13 residues. With 7 bases clipped from V and 8 bases from J, the junction kept 10 bases outside the gene matches. Germline loops: CDR1 GTSNPN, CDR2 SVGIG (reference sequence). The CDR3 bases are TGTGCCTACCACAGGGGCGGTAGGGAAAAACTGTTTTTT. Translation gives CAYHRGGREKLFF. The whole variable domain, remainder taken from reference TRBV30 and TRBJ1-4, is SQTIHQWPATLVQPVGSPLSLECTVEGTSNPNLYWYRQAAGRGLQLLFYSVGIGQISSEVPQNLSASRPQDRQFILSSKKLLLSDSGFYLCAYHRGGREKLFFGSGTQLSVL.

The chain couples TRBV4-1 to TRBJ2-7, with 9 bases aligning to TRBD2. V shed 4 bases, J shed 2 bases, and the junction held 9 bases outside the gene matches. The V gene's germline CDR1 is MGHRA and CDR2 YSYEKL. This CDR3 is built from 16 residues. Here the CDR3 DNA reads TGCGCCAGCAGCCGCGGGGGGGACGGGACAACCTACGAGCAGTACTTC. This gives the protein CASSRGGDGTTYEQYF.

The chain recombines TRBV29-1 with TRBJ2-1; 7 nucleotides match TRBD1. This CDR3 spans 14 amino acids. The germline CDR1 and CDR2 sequences are SQVTM and ANQGSEA. V lost 3 bases, J lost 8 bases, and 10 bases stayed unmatched. Written as DNA, the CDR3 is TGCAGCGTTGACACAGGGGAGAGGACGGATGAGCAGTTCTTC. Translated, it gives CSVDTGERTDEQFF.

V and J are TRBV10-3 and TRBJ2-3, with 9 nucleotides matching TRBD1. Germline lookup yields CDR1 ENHRY and CDR2 SYGVKD. The ends lost 3 bases at V and 0 bases at J; junction bases unmatched: 7. This CDR3 contains 17 residues. Written as DNA, the CDR3 is TGTGCCATCAGTGAACCTTTACAGGGGGCCAGCACAGATACGCAGTATTTT. The encoded protein is CAISEPLQGASTDTQYF.

This clone has only one observation. J is TRBJ2-4 and V is TRBV4-1; D gene unclear. Germline loops: CDR1 MGHRA, CDR2 YSYEKL. Trimming removed 1 base from V and 7 bases from J, with 17 bases in between. This CDR3 is 16 amino acids long. DNA for the CDR3: TGCGCCAGCAGCCAAGTCCCCGACACGTATAGGAACATTCAGTACTTC. It is translated as CASSQVPDTYRNIQYF.

In regard to this clone: The missing conserved phenylalanine or tryptophan at the end of this CDR3 makes a read error likely. The chain couples TRBV18 to TRBJ2-7; no definite D call. The V gene lost 2 bases and the J gene lost 3 bases, with 2 bases spanning the gap. This CDR3 comprises 11 residues. Per the germline V gene, CDR1 is KGHSH and CDR2 is LQKENI. CDR3 nucleotide sequence: TGTGCCAGCTCACCAAACTACGAGCAGTACCTC. The encoded protein is CASSPNYEQYL.

This clone was seen only a few times. CDR3 in amino acids: CAWSGGLAGEQYF. The CDR3 DNA follows: TGTGCCTGGAGCGGGGGACTAGCTGGGGAGCAGTACTTC. V and J are TRBV30 and TRBJ2-7; 9 nucleotides match TRBD2. This CDR3 is 13 amino acids long. Germline V gene data show CDR1 as GTSNPN and CDR2 as SVGIG (reference sequence). V lost 3 bases and J lost 7; bases outside the gene matches: 7.

The chain employs TRBV19 and TRBJ1-5, with D uncertain. The CDR3 consists of 13 residues. The ends were cut back, 9 bases at V and 3 bases at J, with 12 bases in the middle. Germline values: CDR1 LNHDA, CDR2 SQIVND (reference sequence). The CDR3 nucleotides are TGTGCCAGCGCCGACACCAACAATCAGCCCCAGCATTTT. Protein product: CASADTNNQPQHF. The entire variable domain, with the rest obtained from reference TRBV19 and TRBJ1-5, is as follows: DGGITQSPKYLFRKEGQNVTLSCEQNLNHDAMYWYRQDPGQGLRLIYYSQIVNDFQKGDIAEGYSVSREKKESFPLTVTSAQKNPTAFYLCASADTNNQPQHFGDGTRLSIL.

The J gene is TRBJ2-7, the V gene TRBV7-9, with 7 bases identical to TRBD2. This CDR3 spans 15 amino acids. Per the germline V gene, CDR1 is SEHNR and CDR2 is FQNEAQ (reference sequence). Trimming took 3 bases from V and 0 from J; bases not matched to a gene: 5. The CDR3 coding sequence is TGTGCCAGCAGCTTGTCGGGACTATCCTCCTACGAGCAGTACTTC. Translated, it gives CASSLSGLSSYEQYF.

The J gene is TRBJ1-4, the V gene TRBV6-6; D call uncertain. V was trimmed by 10 bases and J by 3 bases, leaving 6 bases between them. The CDR3 runs to 11 residues. CDR1 MNHNY and CDR2 SVGAGI come from the germline V gene (reference sequence). CDR3 sequence reads: CATLSNEKLFF. As DNA, the CDR3 is TGTGCCACCCTGTCTAATGAAAAACTGTTTTTT.

The chain links TRBV30 to TRBJ2-1, with D unclear. CDR3 length equals 12 residues. With 3 bases removed from V and 4 bases from J, the gap between germline ends came to 7 bases. Germline values: CDR1 GTSNPN, CDR2 SVGIG (reference sequence). DNA for the CDR3: TGTGCCTGGAGGTTAGAATACAATGAGCAGTTCTTC. Its protein is CAWRLEYNEQFF.

The chain recombines TRBV27 with TRBJ1-1; D is unresolved. The CDR3 contains 11 residues. Germline V gene lookup returns CDR1 MNHEY and CDR2 SMNVEV (reference sequence). Trimming left V 2 bases short and J 11 bases short, with 9 bases between. In nucleotides, the CDR3 is TGTGCCAGCAGTTTAGGGAGAGAGGCTTTCTTT. It is translated as CASSLGREAFF.

This chain uses TRBV14 with TRBJ2-1; 7 bases agree with TRBD1. V gave up 3 bases and J gave up 3 bases; unmatched junction bases: 8. The CDR3 sequence is 16 residues long. In germline, CDR1 is SGHDN, CDR2 FVKESK. The CDR3 DNA reads as TGTGCCAGCAGCCAGACCTCCGGACAGGTCTACAATGAGCAGTTCTTC. This sequence encodes CASSQTSGQVYNEQFF. The entire variable domain, with the rest obtained from reference TRBV14 and TRBJ2-1, is as follows: EAGVTQFPSHSVIEKGQTVTLRCDPISGHDNLYWYRRVMGKEIKFLLHFVKESKQDESGMPNNRFLAERTGGTYSTLKVQPAELEDSGVYFCASSQTSGQVYNEQFFGPGTRLTVL.

This clone was seen only a few times. This chain connects TRBV11-1 to TRBJ2-7; perhaps TRBD1 as D (5 bases). This CDR3 contains 14 residues. Germline V gene lookup returns CDR1 SGHAT and CDR2 FQDESV (reference sequence). V lost 0 bases to trimming and J lost 6 bases, with 12 bases between them. The CDR3 DNA reads as TGTGCCAGCAGCTTAGCCGCAGGGTTGGGCGAGCAGTACTTC. It specifies CASSLAAGLGEQYF.

The V gene is TRBV28, the J gene TRBJ1-4; tentatively, D is TRBD1 (6 bases). Germline lookup yields CDR1 MDHEN and CDR2 SYDVKM. The V end lost 3 bases, the J end lost 5 bases, and 13 bases lay between the germline ends. This CDR3 has 15 amino acids. The CDR3 here is CASSFRWGQNEKLFF. The CDR3 DNA follows: TGTGCCAGCAGTTTCCGTTGGGGGCAGAATGAAAAACTGTTTTTT.

V is TRBV27 and J is TRBJ2-1, with 9 bases identical to TRBD1. This CDR3 spans 15 amino acids. V was clipped by 5 bases and J by 1 base; unmatched bases: 3. Germline V gene data show CDR1 as MNHEY and CDR2 as SMNVEV (reference sequence). The CDR3 DNA reads TGTGCCAGCAGTCCGACAGGGGGATCCTACAATGAGCAGTTCTTC. Its translation is CASSPTGGSYNEQFF.